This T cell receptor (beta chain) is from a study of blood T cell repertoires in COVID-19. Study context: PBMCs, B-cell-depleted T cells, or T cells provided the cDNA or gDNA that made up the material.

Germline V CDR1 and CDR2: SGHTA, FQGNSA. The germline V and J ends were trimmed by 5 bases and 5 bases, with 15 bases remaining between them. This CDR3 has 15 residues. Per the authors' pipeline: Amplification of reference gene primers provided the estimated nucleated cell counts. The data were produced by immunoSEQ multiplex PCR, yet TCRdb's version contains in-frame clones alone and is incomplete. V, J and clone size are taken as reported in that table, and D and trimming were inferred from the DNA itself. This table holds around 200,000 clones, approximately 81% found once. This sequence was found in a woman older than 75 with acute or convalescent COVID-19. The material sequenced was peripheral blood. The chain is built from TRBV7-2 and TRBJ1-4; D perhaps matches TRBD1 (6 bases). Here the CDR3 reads CASSPWEGTNEKLFF. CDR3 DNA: TGTGCCAGCAGCCCTTGGGAGGGGACAAATGAAAAACTGTTTTTT.